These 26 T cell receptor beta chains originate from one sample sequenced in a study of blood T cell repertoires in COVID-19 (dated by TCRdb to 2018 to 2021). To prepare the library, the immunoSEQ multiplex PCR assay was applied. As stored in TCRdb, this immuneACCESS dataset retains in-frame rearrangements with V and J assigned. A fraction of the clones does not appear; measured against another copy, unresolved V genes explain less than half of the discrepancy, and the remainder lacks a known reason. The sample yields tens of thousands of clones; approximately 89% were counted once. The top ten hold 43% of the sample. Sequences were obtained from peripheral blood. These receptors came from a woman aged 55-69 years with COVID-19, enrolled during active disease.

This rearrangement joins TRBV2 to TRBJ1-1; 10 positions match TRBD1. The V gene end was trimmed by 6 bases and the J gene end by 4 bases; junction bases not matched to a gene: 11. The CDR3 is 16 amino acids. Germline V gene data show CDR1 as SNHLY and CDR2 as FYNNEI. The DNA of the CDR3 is TGTGCCAGCAGGGACCGGGACAGGGGCTTCGGCACTGAAGCTTTCTTT. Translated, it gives CASRDRDRGFGTEAFF.

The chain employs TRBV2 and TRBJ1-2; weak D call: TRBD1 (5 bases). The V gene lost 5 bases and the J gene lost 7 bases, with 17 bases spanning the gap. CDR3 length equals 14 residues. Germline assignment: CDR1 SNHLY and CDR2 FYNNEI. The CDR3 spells CASSFSGLGGGYTF. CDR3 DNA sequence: TGTGCCAGCAGTTTTAGTGGGCTGGGGGGTGGCTACACCTTC.

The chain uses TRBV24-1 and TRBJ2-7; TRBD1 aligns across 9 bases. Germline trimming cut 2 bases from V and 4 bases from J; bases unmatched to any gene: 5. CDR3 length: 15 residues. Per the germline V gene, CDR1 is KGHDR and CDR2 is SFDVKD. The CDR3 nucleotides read TGTGCCACCAGTGATTCAGGGACAGGGATTTACGAGCAGTACTTC. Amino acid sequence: CATSDSGTGIYEQYF.

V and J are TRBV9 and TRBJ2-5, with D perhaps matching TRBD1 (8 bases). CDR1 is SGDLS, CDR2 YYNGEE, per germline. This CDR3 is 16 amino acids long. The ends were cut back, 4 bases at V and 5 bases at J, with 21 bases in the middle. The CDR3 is CASSPGGSHRGETQYF. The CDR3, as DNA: TGTGCCAGCAGCCCCGGGGGGAGTCACAGGGGGGAGACCCAGTACTTC.

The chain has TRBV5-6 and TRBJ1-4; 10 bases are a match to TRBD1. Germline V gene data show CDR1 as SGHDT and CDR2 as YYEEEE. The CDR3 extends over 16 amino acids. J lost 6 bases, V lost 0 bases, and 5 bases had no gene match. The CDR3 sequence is CASSLAQGTGDEKLFF. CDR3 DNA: TGTGCCAGCAGCTTGGCGCAGGGGACAGGGGATGAAAAACTGTTTTTT.

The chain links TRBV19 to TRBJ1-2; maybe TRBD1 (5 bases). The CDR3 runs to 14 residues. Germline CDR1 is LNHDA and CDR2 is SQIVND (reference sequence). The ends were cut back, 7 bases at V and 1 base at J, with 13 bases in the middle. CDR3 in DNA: TGTGCCAGTACGTCAAGGGGCCGTAACTATGGCTACACCTTC. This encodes CASTSRGRNYGYTF.

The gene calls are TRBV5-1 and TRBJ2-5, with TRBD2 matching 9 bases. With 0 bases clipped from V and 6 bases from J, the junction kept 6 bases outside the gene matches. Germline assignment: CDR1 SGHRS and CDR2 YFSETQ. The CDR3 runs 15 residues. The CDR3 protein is CASSLEIAGAQTQYF. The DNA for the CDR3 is TGCGCCAGCAGCTTGGAGATAGCGGGAGCACAGACCCAGTACTTC.

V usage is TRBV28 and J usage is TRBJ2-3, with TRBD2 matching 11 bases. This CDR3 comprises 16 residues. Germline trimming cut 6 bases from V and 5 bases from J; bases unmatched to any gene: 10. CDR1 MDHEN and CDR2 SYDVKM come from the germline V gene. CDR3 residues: CASSKLAGEGGDTQYF. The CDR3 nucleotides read TGTGCCAGCAGCAAACTAGCGGGAGAAGGAGGAGATACGCAGTATTTT.

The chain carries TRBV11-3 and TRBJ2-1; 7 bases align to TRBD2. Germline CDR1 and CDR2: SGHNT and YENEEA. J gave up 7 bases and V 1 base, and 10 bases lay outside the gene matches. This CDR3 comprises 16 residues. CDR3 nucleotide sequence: TGTGCCAGCAGCTTAGGTGTCGGGGGGTCGGAGAATGAGCAGTTCTTC. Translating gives CASSLGVGGSENEQFF.

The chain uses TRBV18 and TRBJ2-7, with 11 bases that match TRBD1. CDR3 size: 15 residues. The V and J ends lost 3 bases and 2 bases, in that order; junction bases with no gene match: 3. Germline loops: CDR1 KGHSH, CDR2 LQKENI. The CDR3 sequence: CASSPRDRGTYEQYF. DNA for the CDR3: TGTGCCAGCTCACCCCGGGACAGGGGGACCTACGAGCAGTACTTC.

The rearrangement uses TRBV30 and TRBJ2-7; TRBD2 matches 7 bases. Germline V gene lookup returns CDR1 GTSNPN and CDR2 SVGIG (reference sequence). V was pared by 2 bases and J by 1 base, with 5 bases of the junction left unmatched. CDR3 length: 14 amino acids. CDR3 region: CAWSLPGLSYEQYF. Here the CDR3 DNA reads TGTGCCTGGAGTCTACCGGGACTATCCTACGAGCAGTACTTC.

The CDR3 here is CASSLAAGEPYNEQFF. DNA for the CDR3: TGTGCCAGCAGCTTAGCGGCGGGAGAGCCCTACAATGAGCAGTTCTTC. V and J are TRBV7-2 and TRBJ2-1; 7 bases fit TRBD2. In germline, CDR1 is SGHTA, CDR2 FQGNSA. J lost 2 bases, V lost 0 bases, and 4 bases had no gene match. CDR3 length: 16 amino acids.

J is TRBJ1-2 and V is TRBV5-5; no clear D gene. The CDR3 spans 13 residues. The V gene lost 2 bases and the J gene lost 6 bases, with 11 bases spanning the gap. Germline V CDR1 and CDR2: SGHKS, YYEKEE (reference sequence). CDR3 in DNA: TGTGCCAGCAGCTTTCTGGGCCAGGATGGCTACACCTTC. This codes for CASSFLGQDGYTF.

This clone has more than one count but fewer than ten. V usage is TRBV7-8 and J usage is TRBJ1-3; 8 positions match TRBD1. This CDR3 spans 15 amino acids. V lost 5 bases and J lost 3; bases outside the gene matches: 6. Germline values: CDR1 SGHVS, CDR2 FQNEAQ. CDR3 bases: TGTGCCAGCAGCACAGGGGGGGGCCGTGGAAACACCATATATTTT. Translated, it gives CASSTGGGRGNTIYF.

The CDR3 nucleotides read TGCAGCGTTGAAGCCACCGCTCTAGCGGGGGGGTACAATGAGCAGTTCTTC. Translating it yields CSVEATALAGGYNEQFF. The genes are TRBV29-1 and TRBJ2-1; TRBD2 aligns across 12 bases. V shed 1 base, J shed 4 bases, and the junction held 8 bases outside the gene matches. Germline assignment: CDR1 SQVTM and CDR2 ANQGSEA. The CDR3 extends over 17 amino acids.

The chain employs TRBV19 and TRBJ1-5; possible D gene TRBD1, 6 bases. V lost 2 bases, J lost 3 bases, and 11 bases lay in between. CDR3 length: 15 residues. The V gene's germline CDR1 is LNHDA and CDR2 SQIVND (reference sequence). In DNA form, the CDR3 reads TGTGCCAGTAGTATAACAACAGGGTTCAATCAGCCCCAGCATTTT. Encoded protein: CASSITTGFNQPQHF.

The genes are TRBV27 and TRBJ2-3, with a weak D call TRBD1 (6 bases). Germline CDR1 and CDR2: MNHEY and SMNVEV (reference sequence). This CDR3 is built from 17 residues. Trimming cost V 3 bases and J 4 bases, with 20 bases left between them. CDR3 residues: CASSFFYDRRKPDTQYF. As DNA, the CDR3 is TGTGCCAGCAGTTTCTTTTACGACAGGCGGAAGCCAGATACGCAGTATTTT.

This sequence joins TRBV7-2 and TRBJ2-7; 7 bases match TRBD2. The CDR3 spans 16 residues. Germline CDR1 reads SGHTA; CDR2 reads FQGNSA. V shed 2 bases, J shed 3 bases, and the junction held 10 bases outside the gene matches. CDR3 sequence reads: CASSLSASGNFYEQYF. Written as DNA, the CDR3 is TGTGCCAGCAGCTTATCGGCCAGCGGGAACTTCTACGAGCAGTACTTC. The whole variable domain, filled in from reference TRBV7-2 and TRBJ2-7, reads GAGVSQSPSNKVTEKGKDVELRCDPISGHTALYWYRQSLGQGLEFLIYFQGNSAPDKSGLPSDRFSAERTGGSVSTLTIQRTQQEDSAVYLCASSLSASGNFYEQYFGPGTRLTVT.

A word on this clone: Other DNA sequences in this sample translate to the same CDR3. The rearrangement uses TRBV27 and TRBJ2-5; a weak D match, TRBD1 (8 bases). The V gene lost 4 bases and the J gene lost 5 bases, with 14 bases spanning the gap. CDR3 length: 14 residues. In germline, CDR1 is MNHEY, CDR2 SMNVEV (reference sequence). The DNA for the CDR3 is TGTGCCAGCAGTTACGGACAGGGAGGGGAGACCCAGTACTTC. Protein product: CASSYGQGGETQYF.

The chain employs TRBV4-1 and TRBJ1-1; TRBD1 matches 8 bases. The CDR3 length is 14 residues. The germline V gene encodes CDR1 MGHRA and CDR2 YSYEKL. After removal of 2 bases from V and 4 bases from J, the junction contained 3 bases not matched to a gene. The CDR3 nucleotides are TGCGCCAGCAGCCAACCCACAGGGGGCACTGAAGCTTTCTTT. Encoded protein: CASSQPTGGTEAFF.

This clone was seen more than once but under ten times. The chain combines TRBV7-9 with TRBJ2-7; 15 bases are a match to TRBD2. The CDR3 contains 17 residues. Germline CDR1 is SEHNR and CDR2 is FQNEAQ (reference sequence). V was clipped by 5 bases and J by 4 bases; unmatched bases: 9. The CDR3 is CASSPRTSGRARYEQYF. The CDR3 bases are TGTGCCAGCAGCCCACGGACTAGCGGGAGGGCCAGGTACGAGCAGTACTTC.

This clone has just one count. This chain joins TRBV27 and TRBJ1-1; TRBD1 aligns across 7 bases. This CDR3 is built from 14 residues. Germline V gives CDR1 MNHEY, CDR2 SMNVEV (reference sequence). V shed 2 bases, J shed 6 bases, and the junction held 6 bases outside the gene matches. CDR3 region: CASSLKRGQAEAFF. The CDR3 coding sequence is TGTGCCAGCAGTTTAAAAAGAGGACAGGCTGAAGCTTTCTTT.

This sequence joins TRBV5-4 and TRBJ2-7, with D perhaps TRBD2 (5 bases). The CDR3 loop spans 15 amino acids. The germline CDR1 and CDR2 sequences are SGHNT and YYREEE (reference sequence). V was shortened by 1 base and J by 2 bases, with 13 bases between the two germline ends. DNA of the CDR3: TGTGCCAGCAGCTTGAGTAGCGCACTAACCTACGAGCAGTACTTC. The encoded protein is CASSLSSALTYEQYF. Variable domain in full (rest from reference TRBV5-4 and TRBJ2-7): ETGVTQSPTHLIKTRGQQVTLRCSSQSGHNTVSWYQQALGQGPQFIFQYYREEENGRGNFPPRFSGLQFPNYSSELNVNALELDDSALYLCASSLSSALTYEQYFGPGTRLTVT.

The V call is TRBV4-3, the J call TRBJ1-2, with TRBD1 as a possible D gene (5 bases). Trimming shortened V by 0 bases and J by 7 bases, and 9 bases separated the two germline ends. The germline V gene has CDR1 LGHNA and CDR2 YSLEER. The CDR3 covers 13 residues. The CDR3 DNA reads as TGCGCCAGCAGCCAAGAGGGGGGGAGTGGCTACACCTTC. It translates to CASSQEGGSGYTF.

CDR3 region: CAWRVPGQPNYGYTF. As DNA, the CDR3 is TGTGCCTGGAGGGTCCCGGGACAGCCTAACTATGGCTACACCTTC. The rearrangement joins TRBV30 to TRBJ1-2; TRBD1 aligns across 7 bases. Unmatched junction bases numbered 7, after V lost 3 bases and J lost 0 bases. Looked up from germline, CDR1 is GTSNPN and CDR2 is SVGIG (reference sequence). This CDR3 spans 15 amino acids. The whole variable domain, remainder taken from reference TRBV30 and TRBJ1-2, is SQTIHQWPATLVQPVGSPLSLECTVEGTSNPNLYWYRQAAGRGLQLLFYSVGIGQISSEVPQNLSASRPQDRQFILSSKKLLLSDSGFYLCAWRVPGQPNYGYTFGSGTRLTVV.

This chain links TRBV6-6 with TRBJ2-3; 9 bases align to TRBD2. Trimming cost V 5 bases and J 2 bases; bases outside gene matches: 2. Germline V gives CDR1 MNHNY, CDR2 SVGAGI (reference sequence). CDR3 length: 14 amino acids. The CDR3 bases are TGTGCCAGCAGTCGGACTAGCGACACAGATACGCAGTATTTT. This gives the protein CASSRTSDTDTQYF.